The text below deals with one TCR beta chain. TCRdb keeps only in-frame clones here, not all; method: immunoSEQ multiplex PCR. The repertoire holds 150,000 to 200,000 clones, with approximately 89% as singletons. The V end was cut by 4 bases, the J end by 2 bases, with 14 bases between. The germline V gene encodes CDR1 SGHTA and CDR2 FQGTGA. CDR3 length: 15 residues. The data belong to a study of blood T cell repertoires in COVID-19. The sample comprised peripheral blood. V usage is TRBV7-3 and J usage is TRBJ1-2, with a weak D call TRBD1 (5 bases). This TCR came from a man aged 35-49 years with active or convalescent COVID-19. The DNA of the CDR3 is TGTGCCAGCAGCTCGGGTGGCAGGGAAAACTATGGCTACACCTTC. Its protein is CASSSGGRENYGYTF.